This note documents a single T cell receptor beta chain sequence. The table lists this clonotype with a few counts. The antigen it binds to is not known. Base qualities are not provided; no much larger clone lies one nucleotide away. The data originate from a study of T-cell reconstitution after alpha-beta-depleted transplantation in children (dated by TCRdb to about 2016). About the study as a whole: The study quantitatively tracked T-cell immune reconstitution after TCRalphabeta/CD19-depleted allogeneic hematopoietic cell transplantation in children using TCR repertoire profiling.

The treatment or condition label of this sample denotes: allogeneic hematopoietic cell transplantation with graft depleted of TCRalphabeta T cells and CD19 B cells. Transplant recipients were children who received TCRalphabeta/CD19-depleted allogeneic hematopoietic cell grafts. What the study reported, not specific to this receptor: In some patients, the high TCRbeta diversity seen at day 60 was put down to recipient T cells and intrathymic progenitors that had survived conditioning. The apparently early alphabetaT-cell count recovery about two months after transplant was reportedly dependent on only several hundred rapidly expanded clones derived from non-depleted graft cells. The frequencies of hyperexpanded clones fell over the following months, and after one year, T-cell counts and TCRbeta diversity were mostly attributed to newly produced T cells.

Receptor amplification or capture employed PCR. The instrument was an Illumina HiSeq 2500. TCR libraries were prepared with molecular barcoding, using unique molecular identifiers to normalize TCRbeta repertoire quantification. The public reads were quality trimmed at Q25 with fastp and then assembled into clones with MiXCR by TCRdb, keeping productive beta chains. Identical CDR3 proteins give one entry, which carries the most common genes and DNA. The sample table lists around 670,000 distinct CDR3 sequences, 13% of them with a count of one. Around 0.8% of the sample goes to the ten largest clones. This specimen consisted of PBMCs, obtained before TCRalphabeta/CD19-depleted stem cell transplant. The sequence was collected from a girl aged 2 to 9 with congenital amegakaryocytic thrombocytopenia, due to receive a stem cell transplant.

In nucleotide form, the sequence is TGTGCCAGCAGGCCGACAGGGGGAACTCAGCCCCAGCATTTT. It codes for CASRPTGGTQPQHF. The chain is made from TRBV28 and TRBJ1-5, with 9 middle bases fitting TRBD1. Trimming takes 6 bases off V and 6 bases off J; junction bases not matched to a gene: 6. CDR1 MDHEN and CDR2 SYDVKM are derived from the germline V gene. The CDR3 has 14 amino acids, counting the end cysteine and phenylalanine. Only the CDR3 DNA stays, 42 bases, in frame from base 1. Beyond the CDR3, the reference TRBV28 and TRBJ1-5 genes provide the residues; the full variable domain reads: DVKVTQSSRYLVKRTGEKVFLECVQDMDHENMFWYRQDPGLGLRLIYFSYDVKMKEKGDIPEGYSVSREKKERFSLILESASTNQTSMYLCASRPTGGTQPQHFGDGTRLSIL.